The 29 T cell receptor beta chains in this list originate from one sample, sequenced in a study of Ad26.COV2.S vaccination and SARS-CoV-2 variants. Clones were read by immunoSEQ multiplex PCR, and TCRdb kept only the in-frame ones, dropping some. The sample lists roughly 400,000 clones; about nine tenths were seen once. The treatment denotes: 15 to 20 received Ad26.COV2.S at low or high dose, single or two shots; 5 received placebo; per-sample allocation not given. Sampling happened 63 days after the first vaccine or placebo injection. Specimen: peripheral blood, collected in a trial of Ad26.COV2.S vaccine versus placebo. The receptors shown here come from a person between 18 and 59 years old who received the Ad26.COV2.S COVID-19 vaccine or a placebo.

The V gene is TRBV30, the J gene TRBJ2-7; TRBD1 aligns across 10 bases. In germline, CDR1 is GTSNPN, CDR2 SVGIG (reference sequence). V lost 3 bases to trimming and J lost 3 bases; unmatched junction nucleotides: 2. The CDR3 is 13 residues long. The CDR3 DNA is TGTGCCTGGAGGGGGGACAGGGGCTACGAGCAGTACTTC. It encodes CAWRGDRGYEQYF.

This clone was picked up one time. This chain uses TRBV20-1 with TRBJ2-7, with D hard to call. Germline V gene sequence: CDR1 DFQATT, CDR2 SNEGSKA (reference sequence). V was cut by 1 base and J by 6 bases, with 7 bases left in between. This CDR3 has 11 residues. The CDR3 DNA reads TGCAGTGCTAGAGGGGCTGTCGAGCAGTACTTC. Amino acid sequence: CSARGAVEQYF.

This sequence joins TRBV5-1 and TRBJ2-1; D is uncertain. Trimming shortened V by 5 bases and J by 2 bases, and 8 bases separated the two germline ends. This CDR3 comprises 13 residues. Per germline, CDR1 SGHRS and CDR2 YFSETQ. This CDR3 is CASRVGAYNEQFF. Here the CDR3 DNA reads TGCGCCAGCAGAGTAGGAGCCTACAATGAGCAGTTCTTC.

This sequence joins TRBV24-1 and TRBJ1-1, with D possibly matching TRBD1 (6 bases). The CDR3 loop spans 14 amino acids. Germline lookup yields CDR1 KGHDR and CDR2 SFDVKD. The ends were cut back, 8 bases at V and 3 bases at J, with 15 bases in the middle. The CDR3 loop is CATTGAGGDTEAFF. The CDR3 DNA reads as TGTGCCACCACGGGGGCAGGTGGGGACACTGAAGCTTTCTTT.

The gene calls are TRBV7-3 and TRBJ2-2; 12 nucleotides align to TRBD1. Germline CDR1 is SGHTA and CDR2 is FQGTGA. The junction had 7 bases not matched to a gene; V was cut back by 5 bases and J by 6 bases. There are 16 residues in the CDR3. CDR3 sequence reads: CASSNPGQGAPGELFF. The CDR3 nucleotides read TGTGCCAGCAGCAACCCGGGACAGGGGGCTCCCGGGGAGCTGTTTTTT.

This chain joins TRBV5-1 and TRBJ1-5, with a possible D match to TRBD1 (6 bases). Germline CDR1 reads SGHRS; CDR2 reads YFSETQ. The CDR3 is 14 residues long. V lost 1 base and J lost 7, with 12 bases in between. The CDR3 DNA sequence: TGCGCCAGCAGCTTGCAGGGGCAGGGGCAGCCCCAGCATTTT. It specifies CASSLQGQGQPQHF.

The V and J genes are TRBV10-3 and TRBJ2-7; D unclear. V lost 2 bases, J lost 3 bases, and 5 bases lay in between. The length of the CDR3 is 12 residues. Germline CDR1 and CDR2: ENHRY and SYGVKD. DNA for the CDR3: TGTGCCATCAGTGAGGAGAGCTACGAGCAGTACTTC. It specifies CAISEESYEQYF.

V and J are TRBV10-2 and TRBJ2-3, with TRBD1 identical over 7 bases. J was trimmed by 6 bases and V by 6 bases; bases with no gene match: 12. This CDR3 contains 15 residues. The V gene's germline CDR1 is WSHSY and CDR2 SAAADI. The CDR3 nucleotides are TGCGCCAGCAGGGTACAGGGGCCCCTTCGGGATACGCAGTATTTT. This translates into CASRVQGPLRDTQYF.

The J gene is TRBJ2-7, the V gene TRBV28; D not certain. Germline V gene sequence: CDR1 MDHEN, CDR2 SYDVKM. CDR3 length equals 16 residues. V shed 6 bases and J shed 0 bases, with 18 bases lying between them. The CDR3, as DNA: TGTGCCAGCAGACCAATTATCCGTTTCTTCTCCTACGAGCAGTACTTC. Residues: CASRPIIRFFSYEQYF. Drawing the rest from reference TRBV28 and TRBJ2-7, the complete variable domain is DVKVTQSSRYLVKRTGEKVFLECVQDMDHENMFWYRQDPGLGLRLIYFSYDVKMKEKGDIPEGYSVSREKKERFSLILESASTNQTSMYLCASRPIIRFFSYEQYFGPGTRLTVT.

V gene TRBV7-6 combines with J gene TRBJ2-1; 9 bases align to TRBD1. The CDR3 sequence is 17 residues long. Germline loops: CDR1 SGHVS, CDR2 FNYEAQ. V lost 2 bases to trimming and J lost 5 bases; unmatched junction nucleotides: 10. This CDR3 reads CASSLSSPDRGNNEQFF. DNA for the CDR3: TGTGCCAGCAGCTTATCGTCGCCGGACAGGGGCAACAATGAGCAGTTCTTC.

The CDR3 DNA follows: TGTGCCAGCAGTCCCCGGAGGGTTGGCAACAATGAGCAGTTCTTC. The encoded protein is CASSPRRVGNNEQFF. The J gene is TRBJ2-1, the V gene TRBV28, with D tentatively TRBD2 (6 bases). The germline gives CDR1 MDHEN, CDR2 SYDVKM. The V end lost 5 bases, the J end lost 5 bases, and 16 bases lay between the germline ends. CDR3 length: 15 residues.

This clone appeared a single time. The chain combines TRBV5-1 with TRBJ1-4; 7 nucleotides line up with TRBD1. CDR1 and CDR2 (germline): SGHRS, YFSETQ. The CDR3 consists of 17 residues. The junction had 15 bases not matched to a gene; V was cut back by 0 bases and J by 10 bases. The chain's CDR3 is CASSLAGNKGGAGKLFF. The CDR3 nucleotides are TGCGCCAGCAGCTTGGCCGGGAATAAAGGGGGCGCGGGAAAACTGTTTTTT.

This clone was seen just once. V is TRBV4-1 and J is TRBJ2-7; TRBD2 matches 16 bases. Germline V gene lookup returns CDR1 MGHRA and CDR2 YSYEKL. The CDR3 extends over 17 amino acids. The V and J ends lost 2 bases and 7 bases, in that order; junction bases with no gene match: 8. The chain's CDR3 is CASSQPGLAGGPGEQYF. DNA of the CDR3: TGCGCCAGCAGCCAACCGGGACTAGCGGGAGGGCCAGGGGAGCAGTACTTC.

The chain uses TRBV24-1 and TRBJ2-1, with 9 bases fitting TRBD2. CDR1 KGHDR and CDR2 SFDVKD come from the germline V gene. J lost 7 bases, V lost 1 base, and 7 bases had no gene match. The CDR3 covers 16 residues. In DNA, the CDR3 is TGTGCCACCAGTGATTTCTCGGGCGGGAGGGTAAATGAGCAGTTCTTC. Protein: CATSDFSGGRVNEQFF.

CDR3 amino acids: CASSLARQGLRQETQYF. The CDR3 DNA sequence: TGTGCCAGCAGCTTAGCCAGACAGGGGTTAAGACAAGAGACCCAGTACTTC. The gene calls are TRBV7-9 and TRBJ2-5; 8 bases line up with TRBD1. V was pared by 0 bases and J by 2 bases, with 8 bases of the junction left unmatched. Germline V gene sequence: CDR1 SEHNR, CDR2 FQNEAQ (reference sequence). This CDR3 is 17 amino acids long.

This rearrangement joins TRBV30 to TRBJ2-3; 8 bases fit TRBD2. V was clipped by 0 bases and J by 1 base; unmatched bases: 9. This CDR3 region has 17 residues. The germline V gene has CDR1 GTSNPN and CDR2 SVGIG (reference sequence). The CDR3 DNA is TGTGCCTGGAGTGTTTCTCCGCTAGCGGGTCGCACAGATACGCAGTATTTT. It encodes CAWSVSPLAGRTDTQYF.

This rearrangement joins TRBV7-4 to TRBJ1-2, with a tentative D call TRBD1 (5 bases). The CDR3 is 13 residues long. V lost 1 base and J lost 13, with 16 bases in between. Germline V gene data show CDR1 as SGHVT and CDR2 as SQSDAQ. CDR3 DNA: TGTGCCAGCAGCTTAGGGGACGTACAATATCTCACCTTC. Its protein is CASSLGDVQYLTF.

This clone was observed a few times. The chain links TRBV6-4 to TRBJ1-6; the match to TRBD1 covers 7 bases. This CDR3 region has 14 residues. CDR1 and CDR2 (germline): MRHNA, SNTAGT. Trimming cost V 0 bases and J 7 bases; bases outside gene matches: 0. The CDR3 DNA sequence: TGTGCCAGCAGTGACTCGACAGGGAATTCACCCCTCCACTTT. Protein: CASSDSTGNSPLHF.

The rearrangement uses TRBV7-9 and TRBJ2-1; 7 bases are shared with TRBD1. With V trimmed by 1 base and J by 6 bases, 6 bases remained unmatched. CDR1 SEHNR and CDR2 FQNEAQ come from the germline V gene (reference sequence). The CDR3 totals 15 residues. This chain's CDR3 is CASSLVTGFRNEQFF. CDR3 DNA sequence: TGTGCCAGCAGCTTAGTGACAGGGTTTCGCAATGAGCAGTTCTTC.

About this clone: Other DNA sequences of this sample code for an identical CDR3. The chain recombines TRBV24-1 with TRBJ2-2; 8 bases map to TRBD2. Germline-derived CDR1 and CDR2 are KGHDR and SFDVKD. The CDR3 has 15 residues. The V segment lost 1 base and the J segment 3 bases; nucleotides outside the gene matches: 0. In DNA form, the CDR3 reads TGTGCCACCAGTGATTTAGCGGGAGACACCGGGGAGCTGTTTTTT. As protein: CATSDLAGDTGELFF.

The table lists this clone with a few counts. The genes are TRBV7-9 and TRBJ2-4; the D gene is possibly TRBD2 (6 bases). This CDR3 region has 13 residues. Trimming pared 5 bases from V and 12 bases from J, leaving 17 bases between. Looked up from germline, CDR1 is SEHNR and CDR2 is FQNEAQ (reference sequence). The CDR3 is CASSGTPLGNQYF. Here the CDR3 DNA reads TGTGCCAGCAGCGGGACTCCCTTAGGGAATCAGTACTTC.

The chain is built from TRBV14 and TRBJ2-1; D assignment may be TRBD1 or TRBD2 (6 bases each). Between the trimmed V and J ends, which lost 3 bases and 4 bases, there was a span of 16 bases. The V gene's germline CDR1 is SGHDN and CDR2 FVKESK. The CDR3 has 16 amino acids. CDR3 protein: CASSQGGSGPYNEQFF. The CDR3, as DNA: TGTGCCAGCAGCCAGGGGGGCAGCGGGCCTTACAATGAGCAGTTCTTC.

This rearrangement joins TRBV11-1 to TRBJ2-3; 7 bases fit TRBD2. The junction had 8 bases not matched to a gene; V was cut back by 3 bases and J by 8 bases. CDR1 is SGHAT, CDR2 FQDESV, per germline (reference sequence). This CDR3 contains 14 residues. The CDR3 sequence: CASSLSGGSGTQYF. CDR3 sequence (DNA): TGTGCCAGCAGCTTGTCGGGCGGGAGCGGTACGCAGTATTTT.

The V and J genes are TRBV5-6 and TRBJ2-5, with D tentatively TRBD2 (5 bases). Trimming removed 3 bases from V and 5 bases from J, with 23 bases in between. Germline loops: CDR1 SGHDT, CDR2 YYEEEE. The CDR3 runs to 17 residues. The CDR3 DNA reads TGTGCCAGCAGCTCGGTAGGGTGGGCTAGCCGCGGGGAGACCCAGTACTTC. Its protein is CASSSVGWASRGETQYF.

The CDR3 nucleotides read TGCAGCGCCGAGAGCGGGCAAGAGACCCAGTACTTC. Translated, it gives CSAESGQETQYF. The rearrangement links TRBV29-1 to TRBJ2-5; a possible D gene is TRBD2 (6 bases). Germline V lookup: CDR1 SQVTM, CDR2 ANQGSEA. The V gene lost 7 bases and the J gene lost 2 bases, with 11 bases spanning the gap. This CDR3 spans 12 amino acids.

This chain connects TRBV30 to TRBJ2-3, with D perhaps TRBD1 or TRBD2 (5 bases each). From germline, CDR1 is GTSNPN and CDR2 SVGIG (reference sequence). This CDR3 has 14 amino acids. Trimming removed 2 bases from V and 3 bases from J, with 12 bases in between. The CDR3, as DNA: TGTGCCTGGAGTTGGGGGAAAGTAACAGATACGCAGTATTTT. Translating gives CAWSWGKVTDTQYF.

The chain joins TRBV6-2 or TRBV6-3 to TRBJ1-4; D is uncertain. Trimming removed 6 bases from V and 6 bases from J, with 11 bases in between. CDR3 length: 13 amino acids. CDR1 MNHEY and CDR2 SVGEGT come from the germline V gene. The CDR3 sequence: CASRYGGDEKLFF. The CDR3 DNA follows: TGTGCCAGCAGATACGGTGGGGATGAAAAACTGTTTTTT.

The V call is TRBV19, the J call TRBJ1-6; D ambiguous. From germline, CDR1 is LNHDA and CDR2 SQIVND (reference sequence). CDR3 length: 14 amino acids. Between the trimmed V and J ends, which lost 6 bases and 9 bases, there was a span of 15 bases. CDR3 coding DNA: TGTGCCAGTAGCCCGACATCCGTAGGTTCACCCCTCCACTTT. Encoded protein: CASSPTSVGSPLHF.

This clone was seen only a few times. The chain has TRBV2 and TRBJ2-3; a weak D match, TRBD2 (5 bases). This CDR3 comprises 12 residues. The germline V gene has CDR1 SNHLY and CDR2 FYNNEI. The germline V and J ends were trimmed by 7 bases and 11 bases, with 16 bases remaining between them. The CDR3 bases are TGTGCCAGCACCATAGACCGGGGTGGGCAGTATTTT. Protein: CASTIDRGGQYF.